A single T cell receptor (beta chain) is shown here with its context. The data were taken from a study of blood T cell repertoires in COVID-19. Across the whole study: The United States, Italy and Spain supplied acute and convalescent COVID-19 samples.

The germline V gene encodes CDR1 SNHLY and CDR2 FYNNEI. Between the trimmed V and J ends, which lost 3 bases and 6 bases, there was a span of 9 bases. The CDR3 runs 12 residues. Authors' data handling: Reference gene primer amplification in the assay estimated nucleated cell counts. This table comes from immunoSEQ multiplex PCR, and its TCRdb copy is limited to in-frame clones, with some not included. From that table come the V and J calls and clone size; the DNA was used to work out D and trimming. The data show 400,000 to 550,000 clones, about 85% seen once. The source material was PBMCs or T cells enriched from blood (not recorded which). This sequence joins TRBV2 and TRBJ2-7; D may be TRBD2 (6 bases). This TCR was recovered from a woman aged 18-29 years with acute COVID-19. The CDR3 DNA reads as TGTGCCAGCAGTGAGCAGGGAGGCGAGCAGTACTTC. It translates to CASSEQGGEQYF.